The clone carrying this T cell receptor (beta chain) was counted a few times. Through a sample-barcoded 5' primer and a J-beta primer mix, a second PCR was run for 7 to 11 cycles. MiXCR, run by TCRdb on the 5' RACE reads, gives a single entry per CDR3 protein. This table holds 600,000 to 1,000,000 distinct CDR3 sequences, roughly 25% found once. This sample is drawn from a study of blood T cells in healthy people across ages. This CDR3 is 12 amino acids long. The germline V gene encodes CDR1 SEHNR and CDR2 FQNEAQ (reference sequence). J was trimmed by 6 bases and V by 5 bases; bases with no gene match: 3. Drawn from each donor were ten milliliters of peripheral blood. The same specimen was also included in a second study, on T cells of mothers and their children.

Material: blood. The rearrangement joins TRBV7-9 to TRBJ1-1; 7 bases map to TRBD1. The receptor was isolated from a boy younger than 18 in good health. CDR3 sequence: CASSKGAPEAFF. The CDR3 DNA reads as TGTGCCAGCAGCAAGGGGGCGCCTGAAGCTTTCTTT. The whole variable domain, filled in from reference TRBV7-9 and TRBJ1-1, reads DTGVSQNPRHKITKRGQNVTFRCDPISEHNRLYWYRQTLGQGPEFLTYFQNEAQLEKSRLLSDRFSAERPKGSFSTLEIQRTEQGDSAMYLCASSKGAPEAFFGQGTRLTVV.